The clone carrying this TCR beta chain was counted a few times. The entry originates in a study of T-cell reconstitution after alpha-beta-depleted transplantation in children. The CDR3 runs 15 residues. The germline CDR1 and CDR2 sequences are SGHTA and FQGNSA. V shed 4 bases, J shed 2 bases, and the junction held 4 bases outside the gene matches. Unique molecular identifiers were incorporated during preparation of the TCRbeta library. TCRdb ran MiXCR on the PCR reads and lists one entry per CDR3 protein. The sample consists of 500,000 to 600,000 distinct CDR3 sequences, approximately 20% of them appearing once.

The chain couples TRBV7-2 to TRBJ2-7; 11 positions agree with TRBD2. This TCR came from a human donor who donated a stem cell graft to a child with acute lymphoblastic leukemia. The material sequenced was PBMCs from the stem cell graft donor, taken from the stem cell graft. Written as DNA, the CDR3 is TGTGCCAGCAGCTGGCTAGCGGGAGGCACCTACGAGCAGTACTTC. Translated: CASSWLAGGTYEQYF.